The entry below gives a single TCR beta chain sequence along with its context. The junction does not match germline at one end; this may be a read error. This entry comes from a study of blood T cell repertoires in COVID-19. Turning to the study itself: Sites in the United States, Italy and Spain provided acute and convalescent COVID-19 samples. PBMCs, B-cell-depleted T cells, or T cells provided the cDNA or gDNA that made up the material.

The CDR3 length is 14 residues. The germline V gene encodes CDR1 LGHDT and CDR2 YNNKEL (reference sequence). Source study methods: Estimation of nucleated cell counts was performed using reference gene primer amplification. Sequencing used immunoSEQ multiplex PCR; TCRdb keeps in-frame clones, though not all of them. Clone size and the V and J calls come from that table; the DNA yielded D and trimming. The data contain some 210,000 clones, 84% of them seen just once; the ten biggest clones take up around 20%. Sequenced: peripheral blood. The TCR was taken from a human donor in a cohort sampled during active COVID-19. The rearrangement links TRBV3-1 (or the pseudogene TRBV3-2) to TRBJ1-2; TRBD1 agrees at 7 bases. CDR3 nucleotide sequence: TGTGCCAGCAGCCATGAAGACAGGGCCTATGACTACACCTTC. It encodes CASSHEDRAYDYTF.